The present TCR beta chain was sequenced within a study of blood T cell repertoires in COVID-19. Study-level background: Sources were T cells, B-cell-depleted T cells, or PBMCs; the material itself was cDNA or gDNA.

The germline V and J ends were trimmed by 10 bases and 5 bases, with 18 bases remaining between them. This CDR3 is built from 13 residues. Generated by immunoSEQ multiplex PCR, the TCRdb table keeps only in-frame clones and is missing some. Altogether roughly 200,000 clones are present, 81% being singletons, with the ten largest covering more than 9.5%. Seattle enrolled patients during active infection and tracked them longitudinally. This chain connects TRBV6-7 to TRBJ2-7; D may be TRBD2 (7 bases). TRBV6-7 is an ORF, and what it does is uncertain. This TCR derives from a middle-aged woman with COVID-19, enrolled during active disease. Sample: peripheral blood. The CDR3 here is CANKGGGSNEQYF. The DNA of the CDR3 is TGTGCCAACAAGGGGGGAGGGAGCAACGAGCAGTACTTC.